This TCR beta chain appears in the sequencing data of a study of PD-L1 blockade in urothelial cancer. Study results and caveats: Greater 3-week expansion of tumor-associated blood clones was recorded for durable-benefit patients.

Time point given: pretreatment peripheral blood. As to this clone: Antigen specificity is unknown.

Synthetic analogs of TCR templates were spiked into every PCR. Assay: immunoSEQ multiplex PCR; the TCRdb copy retains only in-frame clones and omits some. The sample records approximately 45,000 clones, approximately 78% being singletons. In germline, CDR1 is SGHDT, CDR2 YYEEEE. This CDR3 spans 15 amino acids. V lost 1 base and J 3 bases, leaving 12 bases between the germline ends. The input for sequencing was PBMCs, taken around atezolizumab (anti-PD-L1) treatment. The clonotype comes from a man aged 50 to 59 with urothelial cancer. The gene calls are TRBV5-6 and TRBJ2-3; tentatively, D is TRBD1 (5 bases). CDR3: CASSLRDRHTDTQYF. The CDR3 DNA is TGTGCCAGCAGCTTGCGTGACAGACATACAGATACGCAGTATTTT.